These 10 T cell receptor beta chains originate from one sample sequenced in a study of beta chain features in type 1 diabetes. Expressed TCRB transcripts were sequenced because the isolated RNA had all been reverse transcribed beforehand. Profiling relied on immunoSEQ multiplex PCR, and the TCRdb table lists in-frame clones only, not all of them. The top ten clones hold around 0.02% of a sample with about 930,000 clones, roughly 16% of them seen once. Sequencing was carried out using naive CD4+ T cells from blood. The origin of the receptors is a woman aged 18-35 years in good health.

This clone was counted only a few times. The chain uses TRBV6-5 and TRBJ1-2; a possible D gene is TRBD1 (6 bases). CDR1 and CDR2 from the germline V gene are MNHEY and SVGAGI. This CDR3 comprises 14 residues. V was clipped by 0 bases and J by 4 bases, with 9 bases between them. The CDR3 protein is CASSYSRTVYGYTF. In nucleotides, the CDR3 is TGTGCCAGCAGTTACTCGCGGACAGTCTATGGCTACACCTTC.

The chain recombines TRBV9 with TRBJ2-3, with 9 bases aligning to TRBD2. Looked up from germline, CDR1 is SGDLS and CDR2 is YYNGEE. The V and J ends lost 0 bases and 0 bases, in that order; junction bases with no gene match: 8. There are 18 residues in the CDR3. The CDR3 coding sequence is TGTGCCAGCAGCGTAGGCGGGAGGGGGGAACCCAGCACAGATACGCAGTATTTT. Its protein product is CASSVGGRGEPSTDTQYF.

This chain connects TRBV5-8 to TRBJ2-5; weak D call: TRBD2 (6 bases). Germline loops: CDR1 SGHTS, CDR2 YDEGEE. The CDR3 runs to 14 residues. V lost 4 bases and J 5 bases, leaving 15 bases between the germline ends. CDR3 bases: TGTGCCAGCAGCGCGGGAATGACGGAGGAGACCCAGTACTTC. It is translated as CASSAGMTEETQYF.

The rearrangement links TRBV5-6 to TRBJ2-3, with D hard to call. The CDR3 runs to 13 residues. Trimming shortened V by 5 bases and J by 4 bases, and 11 bases separated the two germline ends. The germline gives CDR1 SGHDT, CDR2 YYEEEE. In nucleotides, the CDR3 is TGTGCCAGCAGTTCCCCTGGTCCAGATACGCAGTATTTT. It encodes CASSSPGPDTQYF.

This clone was detected a few times. The chain combines TRBV5-1 with TRBJ2-7; 8 nucleotides align to TRBD2. Germline loops: CDR1 SGHRS, CDR2 YFSETQ. This CDR3 contains 14 residues. V trimming: 1 base; J trimming: 7 bases; junction bases outside the gene matches: 7. The CDR3 protein is CASSLQREYFEQYF. CDR3 DNA sequence: TGCGCCAGCAGCTTGCAGCGGGAGTATTTTGAGCAGTACTTC. The whole variable domain, remainder taken from reference TRBV5-1 and TRBJ2-7, is KAGVTQTPRYLIKTRGQQVTLSCSPISGHRSVSWYQQTPGQGLQFLFEYFSETQRNKGNFPGRFSGRQFSNSRSEMNVSTLELGDSALYLCASSLQREYFEQYFGPGTRLTVT.

The chain links TRBV27 to TRBJ2-7, with 10 positions matching TRBD1. The germline gives CDR1 MNHEY, CDR2 SMNVEV (reference sequence). The CDR3 has 14 residues. V shed 8 bases, J shed 0 bases, and the junction held 4 bases outside the gene matches. DNA of the CDR3: TGTGCCAGCCAGAGGACAGGGGGCTCCTACGAGCAGTACTTC. Protein: CASQRTGGSYEQYF.

The chain links TRBV19 to TRBJ2-1; unclear D gene. Germline CDR1 LNHDA, CDR2 SQIVND (reference sequence). CDR3 length: 11 amino acids. V was clipped by 3 bases and J by 6 bases, with 3 bases between them. The CDR3 DNA sequence: TGTGCCAGTAGTATCTTCAATGAGCAGTTCTTC. This codes for CASSIFNEQFF.

Only a few counts were recorded for this clone. This chain connects TRBV7-2 to TRBJ2-1, with no clear D. The CDR3 is 14 residues long. Per germline, CDR1 SGHTA and CDR2 FQGNSA. V lost 0 bases and J 4 bases, leaving 7 bases between the germline ends. The CDR3 DNA reads as TGTGCCAGCAGCTTAGCTGGCTGGTACAATGAGCAGTTCTTC. Translated, it gives CASSLAGWYNEQFF.

V is TRBV7-2 and J is TRBJ2-1, with a possible D match to TRBD2 (5 bases). The CDR3 is made up of 14 amino acids. Deletions cut 0 bases from V and 6 bases from J, with 9 bases between. Germline CDR1 SGHTA, CDR2 FQGNSA. The CDR3 loop reads CASSLALRVNEQFF. The DNA of the CDR3 is TGTGCCAGCAGCTTAGCGCTGAGGGTCAATGAGCAGTTCTTC.

This clone was seen only a few times. V and J are TRBV18 and TRBJ2-2, with 16 bases aligning to TRBD2. Germline trimming cut 0 bases from V and 0 bases from J; bases unmatched to any gene: 4. The CDR3 extends over 20 amino acids. Looked up from germline, CDR1 is KGHSH and CDR2 is LQKENI. The CDR3 DNA is TGTGCCAGCTCACCACCGAAGGGACTAGCGGGAGGGTCGAACACCGGGGAGCTGTTTTTT. Translating gives CASSPPKGLAGGSNTGELFF.